This section outlines one T cell receptor (beta chain) sequence together with its context. Its target antigen remains unknown. One base away there is no much larger clone; base qualities are not given. To demonstrate the VDJtools post-analysis software, TCR beta repertoires were profiled from the peripheral blood of about a dozen young patients with multiple sclerosis. The multiple sclerosis patients were children and adolescents between roughly 6 and 17 years of age. The CDR3 sequence holds 15 residues, the cysteine and phenylalanine included. Only the CDR3 DNA stays, 45 bases, in frame from base 1. CDR1 MNHEY and CDR2 SVGAGI were looked up in the germline V gene. At the junction V is shortened by 0 bases and J by 1 base, with 10 bases in between. Library method: PCR. Data came from an Illumina HiSeq 2500. To reduce PCR and sequencing biases, unique molecular identifiers were incorporated into the TCR beta cDNA libraries. Per 1 to 10 million input T cells, approximately 500,000 cDNA molecules were obtained, such that each molecule approximated one T cell. The same protocol used for the earlier healthy control dataset was applied to prepare and sequence the patient libraries. Within a given batch, samples were prepared together, multiplexed and sequenced on the same HiSeq lane. The original methods were these. MIGEC was used to process the raw barcoded reads, and molecular identifier groups with only a single read were discarded before consensus assembly and CDR3 extraction. Clonotype tables were post-analysed with VDJtools, and diversity was normalized by down-sampling all datasets to the smallest sample size. Repertoire overlap clustering matched CDR3 amino acid but not nucleotide sequences to correct batch-related cross-sample contamination. In-frame beta chains were kept once TCRdb had trimmed the public reads at Q25 with fastp and called clones with MiXCR. Each record represents a unique CDR3 protein, reported with the most common genes and DNA among its rows. The V and J calls and clone size are TCRdb's, not the authors'. The sample data list hundreds of thousands of distinct CDR3 sequences, and 30% of these were observed just once. Roughly 0.54% of the sample belongs to the ten largest clones.

This sample is drawn from a study of post-analysis software for immune sequencing data (dated by TCRdb to 2015 to 2017). General notes on the study: Disease courses on record covered relapsing-remitting, secondary progressive and progressive-relapsing multiple sclerosis, though some patients had no subtype annotation. A subset of samples was prepared in parallel using single-end sample barcoding, then pooled and co-amplified after Illumina adapter ligation. The patient repertoires were set against under 13 previously published healthy control repertoires from donors whose ages ranged from roughly 6 to 26 years.

What the study reported, not specific to this receptor: Direct clustering with F measure showed strong co-clustering of samples prepared in the same batch, prompting a batch-effect correction. The multiple sclerosis patient group was slightly younger than the control group. Significantly higher frequencies in patients than in controls were found for about five TRBV segments, including TRBV5-6, TRBV5-1 and TRBV20-1. Significantly lower normalized Chao1 diversity was found in multiple sclerosis patients than in controls, suggesting substantial peripheral T-cell clonal expansion.

Sequenced material: blood. The V and J genes are TRBV6-5 and TRBJ2-7; the D element could tentatively be TRBD1 or TRBD2, as 6 bases agree for each. The source is a girl aged 5 to 17 with multiple sclerosis. The sequence in DNA is TGTGCCAGCAGTTACTCGAGAGGGGGGTCCTACGAGCAGTACTTC. It is translated as CASSYSRGGSYEQYF.